A single sample is the source of the 14 T cell receptor beta chains below, sequenced in a study of cytomegalovirus exposure and HLA in healthy donors. Use of 60 Vbeta and 13 Jbeta primers characterized the PCR. Sequencing used immunoSEQ multiplex PCR; TCRdb keeps in-frame clones, though not all of them. The sample has roughly 160,000 clones, nearly 80% seen once; the top ten hold around 9.8%. Input material: PBMCs. The receptors were gathered from a man aged 18 to 29 in good health and CMV-seropositive.

The chain has TRBV2 and TRBJ1-5, with D possibly being TRBD1 (5 bases). Germline CDR1 is SNHLY and CDR2 is FYNNEI. CDR3 length: 16 residues. Trimming took off 4 bases at V and 0 bases at J, with 13 bases between the two ends. DNA of the CDR3: TGTGCCAGCAGTGGCAGGGTAACTATTAGCAATCAGCCCCAGCATTTT. Its protein product is CASSGRVTISNQPQHF.

V is TRBV5-1 and J is TRBJ1-1, with a possible D match to TRBD1 (5 bases). The CDR3 totals 14 residues. The germline gives CDR1 SGHRS, CDR2 YFSETQ. Trimming cost V 0 bases and J 5 bases, with 11 bases left between them. The CDR3 protein is CASSLVGGRTEAFF. DNA of the CDR3: TGCGCCAGCAGCTTGGTGGGGGGGAGAACTGAAGCTTTCTTT.

In its sample, this clone was seen a few times. The chain couples TRBV6-5 to TRBJ1-6, with D uncertain. Germline CDR1 reads MNHEY; CDR2 reads SVGAGI. V lost 3 bases, J lost 9 bases, and 9 bases lay in between. The CDR3 spans 13 residues. The CDR3 reads CASSYGLSSPLHF. CDR3 sequence (DNA): TGTGCCAGCAGTTATGGGCTCAGTTCACCCCTCCACTTT.

This chain connects TRBV5-4 to TRBJ2-5; 11 bases are shared with TRBD1. Germline V gene sequence: CDR1 SGHNT, CDR2 YYREEE (reference sequence). Trimming took 1 base from V and 4 from J; bases not matched to a gene: 6. The CDR3 contains 16 residues. DNA for the CDR3: TGTGCCAGCAGCTTGCCCCGGACAGGGGGCGCAGAGACCCAGTACTTC. Protein: CASSLPRTGGAETQYF.

The chain recombines TRBV4-1 with TRBJ2-1; the match to TRBD2 covers 10 bases. Germline V CDR1 and CDR2: MGHRA, YSYEKL. V was pared by 1 base and J by 0 bases, with 9 bases of the junction left unmatched. CDR3 length equals 19 residues. The CDR3: CASSQAPGLAKSSYNEQFF. For the CDR3, the DNA is TGCGCCAGCAGCCAAGCCCCGGGACTAGCGAAGAGCTCCTACAATGAGCAGTTCTTC.

This clone was detected once. The identical CDR3 is also encoded by other nucleotide sequences in the sample. This chain joins TRBV7-9 and TRBJ2-3, with 7 bases identical to TRBD2. CDR1 is SEHNR, CDR2 FQNEAQ, per germline (reference sequence). CDR3 length: 17 amino acids. V dropped 1 base and J dropped 1; count of bases not matched to a gene: 8. CDR3 DNA sequence: TGTGCCAGCAGCTTAGACTTAAGGGAGGGAGGCACAGATACGCAGTATTTT. Amino acids: CASSLDLREGGTDTQYF.

This rearrangement joins TRBV6-5 to TRBJ2-2, with 11 positions matching TRBD2. CDR3 length equals 14 residues. V dropped 7 bases and J dropped 4; count of bases not matched to a gene: 2. Germline V lookup: CDR1 MNHEY, CDR2 SVGAGI. The CDR3 bases are TGTGCCAGCACACTAGCGGGAGTCACCGGGGAGCTGTTTTTT. This translates into CASTLAGVTGELFF.

V usage is TRBV18 and J usage is TRBJ2-7; a weak D match, TRBD2 (5 bases). The CDR3 consists of 17 residues. V lost 1 base to trimming and J lost 0 bases, with 16 bases between them. CDR1 is KGHSH and CDR2 is LQKENI in the germline V gene. The CDR3 DNA reads TGTGCCAGCTCACCACAAGTGGGGAGAGTCAACTCCTACGAGCAGTACTTC. It is translated as CASSPQVGRVNSYEQYF.

The rearrangement links TRBV5-8 to TRBJ2-3; D may be TRBD1 (6 bases). The germline V gene has CDR1 SGHTS and CDR2 YDEGEE. The length of the CDR3 is 15 residues. The germline V and J ends were trimmed by 5 bases and 1 base, with 14 bases remaining between them. The CDR3 region is CASSWVRGGTDTQYF. DNA for the CDR3: TGTGCCAGCAGTTGGGTCAGGGGTGGCACAGATACGCAGTATTTT.

J is TRBJ2-3 and V is TRBV9; D might be TRBD2 (6 bases). This CDR3 is built from 16 residues. In germline, CDR1 is SGDLS, CDR2 YYNGEE. V was trimmed by 4 bases and J by 1 base, leaving 16 bases between them. CDR3 protein: CASSIRTGVGTDTQYF. In nucleotides, the CDR3 is TGTGCCAGCAGCATTCGAACGGGGGTTGGCACAGATACGCAGTATTTT.

This clone has only a few counts. The CDR3 region is CASSPPGEETQYF. The CDR3 DNA is TGTGCCAGCTCACCACCAGGGGAAGAGACCCAGTACTTC. The gene calls are TRBV18 and TRBJ2-5, with D perhaps TRBD1 (5 bases). CDR1 and CDR2 from the germline V gene are KGHSH and LQKENI. Trimming pared 0 bases from V and 3 bases from J, leaving 5 bases between. The CDR3 totals 13 residues.

The chain joins TRBV19 to TRBJ2-1; 8 nucleotides align to TRBD2. Germline V CDR1 and CDR2: LNHDA, SQIVND (reference sequence). This CDR3 is built from 15 residues. The V segment lost 5 bases and the J segment 8 bases; nucleotides outside the gene matches: 11. DNA for the CDR3: TGTGCCAGTAGTGAAACCGGGACTAGGACCGATGAGCAGTTCTTC. The encoded protein is CASSETGTRTDEQFF.

The rearrangement links TRBV18 to TRBJ1-1, with D uncertain. CDR3 length: 13 residues. V was trimmed by 2 bases and J by 1 base, leaving 5 bases between them. Germline V CDR1 and CDR2: KGHSH, LQKENI. The CDR3 DNA is TGTGCCAGCTCACCATGGAGGAACACTGAAGCTTTCTTT. Translation: CASSPWRNTEAFF. Together with reference TRBV18 and TRBJ1-1, the CDR3 gives the full variable domain: NAGVMQNPRHLVRRRGQEARLRCSPMKGHSHVYWYRQLPEEGLKFMVYLQKENIIDESGMPKERFSAEFPKEGPSILRIQQVVRGDSAAYFCASSPWRNTEAFFGQGTRLTVV.

This rearrangement joins TRBV6-1 to TRBJ2-3, with TRBD1 matching over 7 bases. The length of the CDR3 is 15 residues. Germline V gene data show CDR1 as MNHNS and CDR2 as SASEGT. V was clipped by 6 bases and J by 0 bases; unmatched bases: 6. The CDR3 DNA is TGTGCCAGCAGAGACCACAGGGGAAGCACAGATACGCAGTATTTT. This codes for CASRDHRGSTDTQYF.